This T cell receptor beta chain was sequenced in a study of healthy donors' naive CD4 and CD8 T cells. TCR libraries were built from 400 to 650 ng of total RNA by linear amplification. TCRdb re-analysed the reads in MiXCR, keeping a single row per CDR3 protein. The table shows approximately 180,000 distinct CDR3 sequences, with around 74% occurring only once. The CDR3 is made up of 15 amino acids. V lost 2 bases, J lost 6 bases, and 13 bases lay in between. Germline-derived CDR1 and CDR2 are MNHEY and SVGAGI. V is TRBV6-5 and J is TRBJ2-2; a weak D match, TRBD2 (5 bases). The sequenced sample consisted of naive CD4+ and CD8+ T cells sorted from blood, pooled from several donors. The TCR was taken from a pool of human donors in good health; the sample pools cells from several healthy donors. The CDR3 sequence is CASSYGQRRSGELFF. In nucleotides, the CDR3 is TGTGCCAGCAGTTACGGTCAGCGGCGATCCGGGGAGCTGTTTTTT.